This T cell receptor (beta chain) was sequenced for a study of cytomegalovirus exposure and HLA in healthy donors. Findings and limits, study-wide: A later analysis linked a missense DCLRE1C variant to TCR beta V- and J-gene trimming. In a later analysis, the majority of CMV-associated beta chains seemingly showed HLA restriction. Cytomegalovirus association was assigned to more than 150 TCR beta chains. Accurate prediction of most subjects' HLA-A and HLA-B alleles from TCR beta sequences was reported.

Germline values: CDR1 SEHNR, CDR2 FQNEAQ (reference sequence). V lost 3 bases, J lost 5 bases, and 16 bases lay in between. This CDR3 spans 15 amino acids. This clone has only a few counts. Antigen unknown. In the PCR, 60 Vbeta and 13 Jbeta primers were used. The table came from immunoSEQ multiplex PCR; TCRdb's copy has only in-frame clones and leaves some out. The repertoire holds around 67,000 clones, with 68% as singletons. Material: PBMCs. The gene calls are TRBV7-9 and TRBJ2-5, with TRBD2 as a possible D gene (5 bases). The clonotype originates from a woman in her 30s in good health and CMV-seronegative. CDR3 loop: CASSLYKDRGETQYF. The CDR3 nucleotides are TGTGCCAGCAGCTTGTACAAGGATCGGGGTGAGACCCAGTACTTC.